This T cell receptor beta chain was captured in a study of blood T cells in healthy people across ages. A second about 7 to 11 cycle PCR used barcoded and J-beta primers. One entry per CDR3 protein, called by TCRdb with MiXCR from the 5' RACE reads. This table holds hundreds of thousands of distinct CDR3 sequences, less than 40% found once. Germline V gene data show CDR1 as SQVTM and CDR2 as ANQGSEA. There are 12 residues in the CDR3. V was shortened by 3 bases and J by 13 bases, with 16 bases between the two germline ends. Regarding this clonotype: This may stem from a read error, because a much larger clone lies one nucleotide away.

The sample was blood. The clonotype was recovered from an elderly woman in good health. The chain employs TRBV29-1 and TRBJ2-1; maybe TRBD2 (6 bases). The CDR3 region has the DNA TGCAGCGTTGATGGAGTTCGGGAGACCCAGTTCTTC. This translates into CSVDGVRETQFF.